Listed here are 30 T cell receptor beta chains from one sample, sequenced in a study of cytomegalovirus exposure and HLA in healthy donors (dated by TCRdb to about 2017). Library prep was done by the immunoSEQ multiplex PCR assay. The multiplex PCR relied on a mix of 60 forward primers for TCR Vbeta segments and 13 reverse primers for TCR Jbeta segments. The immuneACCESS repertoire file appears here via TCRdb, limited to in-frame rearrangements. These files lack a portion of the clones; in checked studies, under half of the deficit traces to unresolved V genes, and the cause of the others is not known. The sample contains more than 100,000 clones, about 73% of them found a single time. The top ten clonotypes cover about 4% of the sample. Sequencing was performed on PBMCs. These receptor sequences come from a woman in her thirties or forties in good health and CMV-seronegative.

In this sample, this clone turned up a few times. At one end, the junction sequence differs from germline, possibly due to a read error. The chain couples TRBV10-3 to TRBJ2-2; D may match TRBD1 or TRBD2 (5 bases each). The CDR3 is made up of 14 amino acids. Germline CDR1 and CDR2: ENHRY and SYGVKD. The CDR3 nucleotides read TGCGCCATCAGTGAGGGGCAGAACACCGGGGAGCTGTTTTTT. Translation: CAISEGQNTGELFF.

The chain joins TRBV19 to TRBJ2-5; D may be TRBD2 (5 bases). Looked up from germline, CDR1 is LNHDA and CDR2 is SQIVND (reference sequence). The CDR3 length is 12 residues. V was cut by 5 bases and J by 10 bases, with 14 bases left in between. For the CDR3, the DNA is TGTGCCAGTAGTTTTCCCGAAGGAGGCCAGTACTTC. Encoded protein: CASSFPEGGQYF.

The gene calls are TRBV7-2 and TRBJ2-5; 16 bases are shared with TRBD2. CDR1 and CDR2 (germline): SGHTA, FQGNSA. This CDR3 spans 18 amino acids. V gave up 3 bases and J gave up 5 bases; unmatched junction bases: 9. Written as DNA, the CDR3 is TGTGCCAGCAGCTTGGGACTAGCGGGAGGGAGGGAAATGGAGACCCAGTACTTC. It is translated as CASSLGLAGGREMETQYF.

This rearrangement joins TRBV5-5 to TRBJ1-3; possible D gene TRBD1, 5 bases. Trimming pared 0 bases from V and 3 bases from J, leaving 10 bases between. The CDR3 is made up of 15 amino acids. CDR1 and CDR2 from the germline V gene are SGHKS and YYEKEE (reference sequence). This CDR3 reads CASSLEAGYGNTIYF. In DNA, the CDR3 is TGTGCCAGCAGCTTGGAGGCAGGGTATGGAAACACCATATATTTT.

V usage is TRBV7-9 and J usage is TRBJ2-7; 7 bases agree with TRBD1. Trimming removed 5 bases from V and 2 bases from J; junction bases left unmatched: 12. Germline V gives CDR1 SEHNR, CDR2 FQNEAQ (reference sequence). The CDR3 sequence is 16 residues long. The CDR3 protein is CASSRLRQGVTYEQYF. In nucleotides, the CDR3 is TGTGCCAGCAGCCGGCTTCGGCAGGGGGTCACCTACGAGCAGTACTTC.

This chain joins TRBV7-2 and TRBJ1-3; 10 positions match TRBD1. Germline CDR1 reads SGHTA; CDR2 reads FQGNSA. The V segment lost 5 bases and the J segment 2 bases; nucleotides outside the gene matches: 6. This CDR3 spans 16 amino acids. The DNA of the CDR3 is TGTGCCAGCAGCAAAGAGGGACAGGGGACTGGAAACACCATATATTTT. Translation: CASSKEGQGTGNTIYF.

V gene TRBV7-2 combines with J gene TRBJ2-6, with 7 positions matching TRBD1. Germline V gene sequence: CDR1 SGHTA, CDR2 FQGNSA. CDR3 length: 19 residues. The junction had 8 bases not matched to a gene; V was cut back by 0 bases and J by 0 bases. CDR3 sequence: CASSLAPLRTGSGANVLTF. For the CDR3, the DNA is TGTGCCAGCAGCTTAGCTCCCCTCAGGACAGGCTCTGGGGCCAACGTCCTGACTTTC.

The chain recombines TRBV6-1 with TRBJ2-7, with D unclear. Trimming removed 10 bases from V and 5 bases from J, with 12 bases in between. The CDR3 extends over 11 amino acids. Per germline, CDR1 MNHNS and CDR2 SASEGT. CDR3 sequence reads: CATSLSDEQYF. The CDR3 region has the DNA TGTGCCACCAGCCTAAGCGACGAGCAGTACTTC.

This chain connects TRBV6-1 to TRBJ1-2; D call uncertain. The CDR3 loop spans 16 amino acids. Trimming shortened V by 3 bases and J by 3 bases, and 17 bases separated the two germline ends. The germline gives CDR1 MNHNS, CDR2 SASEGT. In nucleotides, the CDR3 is TGTGCCAGCAGTGAGATGGATCGGGGTTTGGACTATGGCTACACCTTC. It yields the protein CASSEMDRGLDYGYTF.

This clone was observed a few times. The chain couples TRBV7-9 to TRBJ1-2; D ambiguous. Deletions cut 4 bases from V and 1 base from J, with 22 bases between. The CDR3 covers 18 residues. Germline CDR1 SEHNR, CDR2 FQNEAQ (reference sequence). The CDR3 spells CASSSPVAEGKNNYGYTF. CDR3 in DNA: TGTGCCAGCAGCTCTCCCGTGGCCGAGGGTAAAAATAACTATGGCTACACCTTC.

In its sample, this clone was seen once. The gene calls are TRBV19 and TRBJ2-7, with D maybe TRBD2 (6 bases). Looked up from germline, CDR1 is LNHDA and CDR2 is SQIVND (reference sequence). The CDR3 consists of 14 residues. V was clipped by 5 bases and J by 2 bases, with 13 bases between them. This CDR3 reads CASSLGLQAYEQYF. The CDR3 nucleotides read TGTGCCAGTAGTTTGGGACTTCAAGCCTACGAGCAGTACTTC. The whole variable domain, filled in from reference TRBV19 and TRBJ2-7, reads DGGITQSPKYLFRKEGQNVTLSCEQNLNHDAMYWYRQDPGQGLRLIYYSQIVNDFQKGDIAEGYSVSREKKESFPLTVTSAQKNPTAFYLCASSLGLQAYEQYFGPGTRLTVT.

The CDR3 loop is CATSSGGPYEQYF. As DNA, the CDR3 is TGTGCCACCAGTTCGGGAGGGCCTTACGAGCAGTACTTC. The genes are TRBV15 and TRBJ2-7; 8 positions match TRBD2. The J segment lost 4 bases and the V segment lost 6 bases, leaving 5 bases of the junction unmatched. Germline V gives CDR1 LNHNV, CDR2 YYDKDF (reference sequence). The CDR3 sequence is 13 residues long.

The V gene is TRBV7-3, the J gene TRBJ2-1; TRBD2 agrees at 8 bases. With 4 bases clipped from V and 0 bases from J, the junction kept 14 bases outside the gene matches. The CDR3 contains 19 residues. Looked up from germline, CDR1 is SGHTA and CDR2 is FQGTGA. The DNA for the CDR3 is TGTGCCAGCAGCTCCCCTACGCGCGGGGGGTCAAGCTCCTACAATGAGCAGTTCTTC. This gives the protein CASSSPTRGGSSSYNEQFF.

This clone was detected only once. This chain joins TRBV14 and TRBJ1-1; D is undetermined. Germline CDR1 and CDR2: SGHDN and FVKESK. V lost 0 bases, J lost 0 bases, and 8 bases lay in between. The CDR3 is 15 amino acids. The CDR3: CASSQDEFLNTEAFF. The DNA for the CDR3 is TGTGCCAGCAGCCAAGATGAGTTCCTGAACACTGAAGCTTTCTTT.

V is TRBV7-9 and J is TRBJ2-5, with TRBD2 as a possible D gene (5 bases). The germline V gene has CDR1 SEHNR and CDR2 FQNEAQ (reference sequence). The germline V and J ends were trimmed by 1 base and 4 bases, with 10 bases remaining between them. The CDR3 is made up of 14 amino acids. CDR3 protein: CASSLVARGETQYF. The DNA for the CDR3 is TGTGCCAGCAGCTTAGTGGCCCGGGGAGAGACCCAGTACTTC. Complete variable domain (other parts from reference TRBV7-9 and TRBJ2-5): DTGVSQNPRHKITKRGQNVTFRCDPISEHNRLYWYRQTLGQGPEFLTYFQNEAQLEKSRLLSDRFSAERPKGSFSTLEIQRTEQGDSAMYLCASSLVARGETQYFGPGTRLLVL.

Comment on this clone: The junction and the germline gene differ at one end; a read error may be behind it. The CDR3 is CSSSSGQGEEYEQYF. The CDR3 DNA follows: TGTTCCAGCAGTTCCGGACAGGGGGAAGAGTACGAGCAGTACTTC. The chain couples TRBV7-9 to TRBJ2-7; TRBD1 agrees at 10 bases. Germline V gene sequence: CDR1 SEHNR, CDR2 FQNEAQ (reference sequence). The CDR3 is made up of 15 amino acids.

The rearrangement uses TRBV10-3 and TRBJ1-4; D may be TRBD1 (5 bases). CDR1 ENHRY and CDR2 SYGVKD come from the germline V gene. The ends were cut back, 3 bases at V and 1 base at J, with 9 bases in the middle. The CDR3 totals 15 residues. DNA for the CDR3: TGTGCCATCAGTGACGGGGGGGGAACTAATGAAAAACTGTTTTTT. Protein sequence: CAISDGGGTNEKLFF.

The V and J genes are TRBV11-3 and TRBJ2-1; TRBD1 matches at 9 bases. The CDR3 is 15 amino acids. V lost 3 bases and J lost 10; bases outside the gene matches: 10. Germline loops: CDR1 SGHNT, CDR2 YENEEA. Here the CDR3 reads CASSFGTGRFNEQFF. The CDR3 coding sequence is TGTGCCAGCAGCTTTGGGACAGGGAGGTTCAACGAGCAGTTCTTC.

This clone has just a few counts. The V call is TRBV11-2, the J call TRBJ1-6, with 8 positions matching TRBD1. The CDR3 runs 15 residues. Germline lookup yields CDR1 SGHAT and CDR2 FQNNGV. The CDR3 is CATGDRGFYNSPLHF. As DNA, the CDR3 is TGTGCGACGGGTGACAGGGGATTTTACAATTCACCCCTCCACTTT.

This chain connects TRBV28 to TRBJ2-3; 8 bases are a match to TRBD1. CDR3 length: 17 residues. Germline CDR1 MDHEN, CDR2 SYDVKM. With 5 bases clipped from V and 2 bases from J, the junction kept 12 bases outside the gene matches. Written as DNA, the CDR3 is TGTGCCAGCAGTCAGTGGGGACAGGTACCATACACAGATACGCAGTATTTT. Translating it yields CASSQWGQVPYTDTQYF. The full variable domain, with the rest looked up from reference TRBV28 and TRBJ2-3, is DVKVTQSSRYLVKRTGEKVFLECVQDMDHENMFWYRQDPGLGLRLIYFSYDVKMKEKGDIPEGYSVSREKKERFSLILESASTNQTSMYLCASSQWGQVPYTDTQYFGPGTRLTVL.

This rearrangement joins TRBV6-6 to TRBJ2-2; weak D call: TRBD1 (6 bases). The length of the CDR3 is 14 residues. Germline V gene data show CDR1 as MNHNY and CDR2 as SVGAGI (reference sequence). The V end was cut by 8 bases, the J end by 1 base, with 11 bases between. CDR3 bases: TGTGCCAGCTGGGGACACCTGAACACCGGGGAGCTGTTTTTT. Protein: CASWGHLNTGELFF.

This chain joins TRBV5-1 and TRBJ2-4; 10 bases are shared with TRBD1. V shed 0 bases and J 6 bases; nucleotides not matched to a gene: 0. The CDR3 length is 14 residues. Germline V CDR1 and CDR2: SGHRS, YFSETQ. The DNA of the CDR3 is TGCGCCAGCAGCTTGGGGACAGGGGGAAACATTCAGTACTTC. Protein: CASSLGTGGNIQYF.

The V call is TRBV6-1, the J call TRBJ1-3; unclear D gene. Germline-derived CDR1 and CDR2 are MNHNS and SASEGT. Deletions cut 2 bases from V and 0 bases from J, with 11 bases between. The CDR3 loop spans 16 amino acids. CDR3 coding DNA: TGTGCCAGCAGTGAAATCCTCAGGTCCTCTGGAAACACCATATATTTT. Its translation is CASSEILRSSGNTIYF.

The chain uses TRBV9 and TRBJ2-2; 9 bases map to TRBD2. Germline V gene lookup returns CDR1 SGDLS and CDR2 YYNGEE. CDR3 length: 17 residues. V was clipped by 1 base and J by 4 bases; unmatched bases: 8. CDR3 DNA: TGTGCCAGCAGCGTACGTCCCGGGACTAGCCTCACCGGGGAGCTGTTTTTT. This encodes CASSVRPGTSLTGELFF.

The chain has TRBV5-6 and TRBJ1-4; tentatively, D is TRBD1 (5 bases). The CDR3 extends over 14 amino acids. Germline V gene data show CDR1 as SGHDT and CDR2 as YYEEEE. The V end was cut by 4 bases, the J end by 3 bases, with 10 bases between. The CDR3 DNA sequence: TGTGCCAGCAGCCAGCGGGGGGCTAATGAAAAACTGTTTTTT. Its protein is CASSQRGANEKLFF.

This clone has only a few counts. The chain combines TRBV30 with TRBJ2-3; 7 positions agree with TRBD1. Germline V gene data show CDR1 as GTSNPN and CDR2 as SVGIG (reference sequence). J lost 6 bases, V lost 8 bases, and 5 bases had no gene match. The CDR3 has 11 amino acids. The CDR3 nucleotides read TGTGCCACCTACAGGGGCGATACGCAGTATTTT. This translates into CATYRGDTQYF.

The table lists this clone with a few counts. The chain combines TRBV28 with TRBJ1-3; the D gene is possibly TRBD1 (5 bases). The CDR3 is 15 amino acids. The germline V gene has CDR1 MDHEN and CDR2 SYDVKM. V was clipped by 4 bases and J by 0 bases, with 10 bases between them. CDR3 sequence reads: CASSSDSYSGNTIYF. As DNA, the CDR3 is TGTGCCAGCAGTTCAGACAGTTACTCTGGAAACACCATATATTTT.

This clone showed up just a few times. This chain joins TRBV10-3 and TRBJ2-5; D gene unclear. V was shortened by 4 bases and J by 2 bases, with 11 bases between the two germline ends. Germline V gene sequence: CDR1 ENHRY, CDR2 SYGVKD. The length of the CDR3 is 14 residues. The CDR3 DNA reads TGTGCCATCAGTGGGGCAGGCCAACAAGAGACCCAGTACTTC. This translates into CAISGAGQQETQYF.

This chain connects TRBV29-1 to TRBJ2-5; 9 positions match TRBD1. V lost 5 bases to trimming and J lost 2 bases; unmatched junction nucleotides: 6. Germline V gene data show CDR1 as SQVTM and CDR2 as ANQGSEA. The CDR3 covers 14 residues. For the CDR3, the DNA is TGCAGCGTTCCGGACAGGGGCCGTCAAGAGACCCAGTACTTC. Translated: CSVPDRGRQETQYF.

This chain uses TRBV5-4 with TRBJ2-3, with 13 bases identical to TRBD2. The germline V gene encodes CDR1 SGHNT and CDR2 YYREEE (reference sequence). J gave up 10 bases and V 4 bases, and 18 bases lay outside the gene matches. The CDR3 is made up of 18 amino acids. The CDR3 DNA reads TGTGCCAGCAGCCCAGGGGGGACTAGCGGGGTCCTACCGGGGGCGCAGTATTTT. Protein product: CASSPGGTSGVLPGAQYF.